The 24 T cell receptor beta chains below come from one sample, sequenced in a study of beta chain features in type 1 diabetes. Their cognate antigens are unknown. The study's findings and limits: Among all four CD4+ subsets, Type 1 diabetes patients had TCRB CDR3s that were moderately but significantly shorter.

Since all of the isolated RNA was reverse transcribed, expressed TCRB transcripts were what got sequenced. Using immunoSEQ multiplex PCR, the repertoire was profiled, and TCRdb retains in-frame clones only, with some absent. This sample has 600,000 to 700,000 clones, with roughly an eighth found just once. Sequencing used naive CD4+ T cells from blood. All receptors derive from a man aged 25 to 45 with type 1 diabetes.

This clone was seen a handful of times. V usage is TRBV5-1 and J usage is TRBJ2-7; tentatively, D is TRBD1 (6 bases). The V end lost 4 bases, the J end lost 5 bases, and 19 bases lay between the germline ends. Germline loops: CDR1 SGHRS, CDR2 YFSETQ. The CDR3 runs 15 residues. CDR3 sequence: CASSPTRGTENEQYF. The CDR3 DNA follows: TGCGCCAGCAGCCCGACCAGGGGAACGGAGAACGAGCAGTACTTC.

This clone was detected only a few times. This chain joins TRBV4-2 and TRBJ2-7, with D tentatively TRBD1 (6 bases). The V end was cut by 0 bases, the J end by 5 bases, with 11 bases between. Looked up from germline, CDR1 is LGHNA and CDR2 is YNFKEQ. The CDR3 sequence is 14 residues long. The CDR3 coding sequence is TGTGCCAGCAGCCAAGACAGGGGTAGAAACGAGCAGTACTTC. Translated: CASSQDRGRNEQYF.

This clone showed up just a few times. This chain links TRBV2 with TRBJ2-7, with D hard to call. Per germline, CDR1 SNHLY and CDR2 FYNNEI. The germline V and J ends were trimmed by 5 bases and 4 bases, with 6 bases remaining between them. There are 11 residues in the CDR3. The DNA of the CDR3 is TGTGCCAGCAGTCCTGTTTACGAGCAGTACTTC. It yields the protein CASSPVYEQYF.

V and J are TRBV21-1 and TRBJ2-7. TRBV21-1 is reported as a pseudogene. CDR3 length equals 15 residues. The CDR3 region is CADPWTRLSSYEQYF. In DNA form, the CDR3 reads TGTGCCGACCCCTGGACAAGACTAAGCTCCTACGAGCAGTACTTC.

The CDR3 protein is CAWSDQHNYGYTF. In DNA form, the CDR3 reads TGTGCCTGGAGTGACCAGCATAACTATGGCTACACCTTC. The chain recombines TRBV30 with TRBJ1-2; D is unresolved. V lost 1 base, J lost 1 base, and 7 bases lay in between. CDR3 length: 13 residues. Germline CDR1 GTSNPN, CDR2 SVGIG (reference sequence).

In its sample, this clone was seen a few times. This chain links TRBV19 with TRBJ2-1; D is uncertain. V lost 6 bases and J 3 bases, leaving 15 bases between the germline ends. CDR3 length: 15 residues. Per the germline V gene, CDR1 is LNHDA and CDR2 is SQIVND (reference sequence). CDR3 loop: CASRTPGPGYNEQFF. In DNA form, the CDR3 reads TGTGCCAGTAGAACCCCCGGGCCGGGCTACAATGAGCAGTTCTTC.

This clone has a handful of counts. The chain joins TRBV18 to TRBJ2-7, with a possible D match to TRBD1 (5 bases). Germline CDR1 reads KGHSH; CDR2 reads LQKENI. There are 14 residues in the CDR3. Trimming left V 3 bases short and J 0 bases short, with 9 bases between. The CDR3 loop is CASSPRGPSYEQYF. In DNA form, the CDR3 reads TGTGCCAGCTCACCTAGGGGCCCCTCCTACGAGCAGTACTTC.

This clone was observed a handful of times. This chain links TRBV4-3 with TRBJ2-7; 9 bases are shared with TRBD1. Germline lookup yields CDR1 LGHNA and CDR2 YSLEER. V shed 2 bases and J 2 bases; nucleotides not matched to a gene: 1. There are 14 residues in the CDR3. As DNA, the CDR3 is TGCGCCAGCAGCCAAAGACAGGGGGCCTACGAGCAGTACTTC. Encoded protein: CASSQRQGAYEQYF.

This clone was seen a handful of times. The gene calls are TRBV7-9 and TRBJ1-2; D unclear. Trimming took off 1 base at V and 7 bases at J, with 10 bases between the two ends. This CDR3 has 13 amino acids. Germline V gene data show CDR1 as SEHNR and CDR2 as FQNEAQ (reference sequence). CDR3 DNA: TGTGCCAGCAGCTTAGACGAGGTGGCTGGCTACACCTTC. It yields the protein CASSLDEVAGYTF.

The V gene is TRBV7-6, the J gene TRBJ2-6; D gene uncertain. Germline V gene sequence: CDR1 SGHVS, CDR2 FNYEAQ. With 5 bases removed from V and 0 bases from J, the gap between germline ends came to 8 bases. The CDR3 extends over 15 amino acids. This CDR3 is CASSLGSSGANVLTF. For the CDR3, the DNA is TGTGCCAGCAGCCTTGGCAGCTCTGGGGCCAACGTCCTGACTTTC.

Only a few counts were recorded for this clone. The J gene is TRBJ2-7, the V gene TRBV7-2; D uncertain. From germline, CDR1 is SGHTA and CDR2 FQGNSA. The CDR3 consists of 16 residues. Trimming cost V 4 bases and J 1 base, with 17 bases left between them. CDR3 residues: CASSSGTPDLSYEQYF. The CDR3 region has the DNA TGTGCCAGCAGCTCTGGCACCCCCGACCTTTCCTACGAGCAGTACTTC.

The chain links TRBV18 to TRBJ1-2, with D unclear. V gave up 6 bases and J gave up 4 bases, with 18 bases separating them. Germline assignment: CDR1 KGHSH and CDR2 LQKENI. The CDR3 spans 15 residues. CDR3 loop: CASSEDPVMLYGYTF. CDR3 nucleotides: TGTGCCAGCTCGGAGGACCCGGTTATGCTCTATGGCTACACCTTC.

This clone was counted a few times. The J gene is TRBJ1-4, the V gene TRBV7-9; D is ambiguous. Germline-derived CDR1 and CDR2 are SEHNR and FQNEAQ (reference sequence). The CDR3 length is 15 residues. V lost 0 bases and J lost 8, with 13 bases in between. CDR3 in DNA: TGTGCCAGCAGCTTAGCGGGCACCGGCCCCGAAAAACTGTTTTTT. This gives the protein CASSLAGTGPEKLFF.

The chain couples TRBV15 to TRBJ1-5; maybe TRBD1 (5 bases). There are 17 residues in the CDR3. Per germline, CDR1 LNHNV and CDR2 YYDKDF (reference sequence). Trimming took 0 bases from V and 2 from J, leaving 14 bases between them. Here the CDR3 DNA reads TGTGCCACCAGCAGAGATTATCAGGGTATGGGCAATCAGCCCCAGCATTTT. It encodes CATSRDYQGMGNQPQHF.

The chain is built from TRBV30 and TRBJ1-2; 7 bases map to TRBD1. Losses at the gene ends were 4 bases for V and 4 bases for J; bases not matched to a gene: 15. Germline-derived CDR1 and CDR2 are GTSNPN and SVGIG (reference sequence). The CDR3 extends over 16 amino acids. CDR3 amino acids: CAWTKPGTAASYGYTF. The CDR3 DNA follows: TGTGCCTGGACCAAGCCTGGGACAGCCGCTAGCTATGGCTACACCTTC.

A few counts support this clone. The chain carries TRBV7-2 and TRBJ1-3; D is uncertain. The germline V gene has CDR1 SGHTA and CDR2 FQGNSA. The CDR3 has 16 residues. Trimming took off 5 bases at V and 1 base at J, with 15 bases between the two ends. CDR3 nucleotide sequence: TGTGCCAGCAGCCCTCAAGGGCCAACATCTGGAAACACCATATATTTT. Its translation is CASSPQGPTSGNTIYF.

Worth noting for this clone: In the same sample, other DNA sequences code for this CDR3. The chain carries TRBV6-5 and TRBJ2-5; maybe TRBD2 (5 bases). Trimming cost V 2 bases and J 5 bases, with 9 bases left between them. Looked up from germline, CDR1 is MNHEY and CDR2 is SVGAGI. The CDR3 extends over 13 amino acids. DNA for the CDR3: TGTGCCAGCAGTTACAGCGGCGGTGAGACCCAGTACTTC. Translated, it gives CASSYSGGETQYF.

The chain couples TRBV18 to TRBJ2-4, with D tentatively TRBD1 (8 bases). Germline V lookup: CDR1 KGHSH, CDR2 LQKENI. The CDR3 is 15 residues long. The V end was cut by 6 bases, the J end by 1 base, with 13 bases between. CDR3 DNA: TGTGCCAGCTCCGGACAGGGAGGGGCCAAAAACATTCAGTACTTC. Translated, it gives CASSGQGGAKNIQYF.

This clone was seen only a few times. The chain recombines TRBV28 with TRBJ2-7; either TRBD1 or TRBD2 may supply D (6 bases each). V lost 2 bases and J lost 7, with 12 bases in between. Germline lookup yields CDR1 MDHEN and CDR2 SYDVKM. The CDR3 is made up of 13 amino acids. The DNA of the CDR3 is TGTGCCAGCAGTTTAGGGGGGCCGTGGGAGCAGTACTTC. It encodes CASSLGGPWEQYF.

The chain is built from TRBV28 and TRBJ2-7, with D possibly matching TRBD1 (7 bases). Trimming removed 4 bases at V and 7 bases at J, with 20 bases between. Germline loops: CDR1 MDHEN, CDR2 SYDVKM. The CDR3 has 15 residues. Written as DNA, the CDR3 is TGTGCCAGCAGTTCATCTCAGGGGGGCCTGGATGAGCAGTACTTC. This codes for CASSSSQGGLDEQYF.

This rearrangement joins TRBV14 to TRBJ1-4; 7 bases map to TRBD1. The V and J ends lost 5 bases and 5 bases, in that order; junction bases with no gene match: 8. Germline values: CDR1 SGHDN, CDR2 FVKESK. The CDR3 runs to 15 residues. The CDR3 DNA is TGTGCCAGCAGCGATATCGGGACAGCCAATGAAAAACTGTTTTTT. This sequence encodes CASSDIGTANEKLFF.

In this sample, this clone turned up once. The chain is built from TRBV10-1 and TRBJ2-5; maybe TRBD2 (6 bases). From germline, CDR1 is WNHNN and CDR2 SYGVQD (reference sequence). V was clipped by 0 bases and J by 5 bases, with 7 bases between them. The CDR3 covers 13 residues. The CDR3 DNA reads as TGCGCCAGCAGTGAGTCGCTAGCGGAGACCCAGTACTTC. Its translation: CASSESLAETQYF.

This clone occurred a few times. In DNA, the CDR3 is TGTGCCAGCAGCCCCCGGGACCTCCGGACCCTCCACTTT. Its protein product is CASSPRDLRTLHF. The chain uses TRBV7-9 and TRBJ1-6; D perhaps matches TRBD1 (5 bases). Germline assignment: CDR1 SEHNR and CDR2 FQNEAQ (reference sequence). This CDR3 has 13 residues. V was shortened by 5 bases and J by 14 bases, with 16 bases between the two germline ends.

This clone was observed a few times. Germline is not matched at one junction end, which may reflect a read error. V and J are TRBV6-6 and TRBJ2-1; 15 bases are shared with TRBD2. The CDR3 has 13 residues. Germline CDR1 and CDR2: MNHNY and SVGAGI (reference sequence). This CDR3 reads CASRGLAGGNPIF. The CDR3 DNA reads TGTGCCAGCAGGGGACTAGCGGGGGGTAACCCAATCTTC.